One T cell receptor (beta chain) is described in this entry. Antigen specificity is unknown. Trimming took 5 bases from V and 7 from J, leaving 14 bases between them. This CDR3 is built from 13 residues. Germline V gene data show CDR1 as MNHNS and CDR2 as SASEGT. This record belongs to a study of radiotherapy plus CTLA-4 blockade in lung cancer. Study outcomes and limitations: An expansion of tumor-derived TCR clones occurred in blood after radiotherapy plus ipilimumab.

Some clones are missing from TCRdb's copy, which holds only in-frame ones; the method was immunoSEQ multiplex PCR. The data contain 95,000 to 150,000 clones, about nine tenths of them singletons. Material: peripheral blood, obtained from a patient treated with radiotherapy plus ipilimumab. The V and J genes are TRBV6-1 and TRBJ2-5; D is unclear. The receptor's source is a human donor with non-small cell lung cancer that progressed on radiotherapy plus ipilimumab. This CDR3 reads CASSPSRPGTQYF. As DNA, the CDR3 is TGTGCCAGCAGTCCGAGTAGACCAGGGACCCAGTACTTC.